A single T cell receptor beta chain is shown here with its context. Its antigen is currently unknown. Germline CDR1 SGHAT, CDR2 FQNNGV. V dropped 0 bases and J dropped 6; count of bases not matched to a gene: 5. CDR3 length: 15 amino acids. This sample is part of a study of response to subunit inactivated influenza vaccine. The study's findings and limits: Seasonal influenza vaccination, on each occasion, was suggested by the authors to recruit few new T cells.

TCRdb redid the calling of the RT-PCR reads with MiXCR, one entry per CDR3 protein. The sample lists 700,000 to 900,000 distinct CDR3 sequences, approximately 22% seen once, with 10% in the top ten. This TCR came from a man aged 50 or older who received an inactivated influenza vaccine. Source: PBMCs from blood, taken roughly 5 days after vaccination. The J gene is TRBJ2-7, the V gene TRBV11-2, with 10 bases that match TRBD2. The CDR3 DNA sequence: TGTGCCAGCAGCTTAGAGATAGCGGGGGGCTCCGAGCAGTACTTC. Translation gives CASSLEIAGGSEQYF.